This TCR beta chain was found in a study of technical replicates of blood from a few donors. V was clipped by 0 bases and J by 7 bases, with 9 bases between them. The germline gives CDR1 SGHRS, CDR2 YFSETQ. There are 13 residues in the CDR3. Generated by immunoSEQ multiplex PCR, the TCRdb table keeps only in-frame clones and is missing some. The sample includes more than 65,000 clones, roughly 91% of them seen just once. The TCR originated in a human donor in good health. The material sequenced was T cells isolated from PBMCs. V is TRBV5-1 and J is TRBJ2-3; D is uncertain. CDR3 coding DNA: TGCGCCAGCAGCTTGGTCTATTCGTATACGCAGTATTTT. Protein product: CASSLVYSYTQYF.